One T cell receptor (beta chain) is described in this entry. Method: immunoSEQ multiplex PCR; TCRdb's copy keeps in-frame clones and lacks some. This sample has about 150,000 clones, with about 86% found just once. CDR3 length: 17 amino acids. CDR1 is KGHDR and CDR2 is SFDVKD in the germline V gene. Deletions cut 5 bases from V and 8 bases from J, with 23 bases between. This entry comes from a study of blood T cell repertoires in COVID-19. Study as a whole: Sites across the United States, Italy and Spain contributed samples from acute and convalescent COVID-19. The cDNA or gDNA used as material had been derived from T cells, B-cell-depleted T cells, or PBMCs.

The chain employs TRBV24-1 and TRBJ2-2; tentative D call: TRBD1 (7 bases). Sequencing input: peripheral blood. This receptor was identified in a woman older than 75 with acute or convalescent COVID-19. CDR3: CATSAGGGQAIRGELFF. In DNA form, the CDR3 reads TGTGCCACCAGTGCCGGGGGCGGACAGGCCATCAGAGGGGAGCTGTTTTTT.